These T cell receptor beta chains were read from a single sample in a study of blood T cells in healthy people across ages. MiXCR, applied by TCRdb to the 5' RACE reads, yields one record per CDR3 protein. This table has 710,000 or so distinct CDR3 sequences, around 32% appearing once. What was sequenced was blood. The receptors shown here come from a woman of 80 years or more in good health. Each CDR3 is given with its conserved first and last residue. A D gene is named only where the DNA matches it firmly. Clone size is stated in some rows and not others, as once, few, many or a class when expanded.

v_gene	abundance	d_gene	j_gene	CDR3nt	CDR3aa
TRBV7-2	.	.	TRBJ2-7	TGTGCCAGCAGCCCCTCCTCGCAGGACGAGCAGTACTTC	CASSPSSQDEQYF
TRBV5-6	.	.	TRBJ2-4	TGTGCCAGCAGCCCAAGGGGGGGGGGCGCCAAAAACATTCAGTACTTC	CASSPRGGGAKNIQYF
TRBV20-1	many	.	TRBJ2-5	TGCAGTGCTAGTGGGGGGTACCAAGAGACCCAGTACTTC	CSASGGYQETQYF
TRBV29-1	many	TRBD1	TRBJ1-2	TGCAGCGTTGACCTCCCAGGGGGCAAACATCGCGGCTACACCTTC	CSVDLPGGKHRGYTF
TRBV5-1	.	TRBD1	TRBJ2-7	TGCGCCAGCAGCGGGGGGACAGGAGATACCTACGAGCAGTACTTC	CASSGGTGDTYEQYF
TRBV2	many	.	TRBJ1-2	TGTGCCAGCAGTACCGGACGGAACTATGGCTACACCTTC	CASSTGRNYGYTF
TRBV6-5	.	.	TRBJ1-1	TGTGCCAGCAGTTCGACAGCGCCGGCTGAAGCTTTCTTT	CASSSTAPAEAFF
TRBV21-1	.	.	TRBJ2-1	TGTGCCAGCAGCACCCGAGCGGGGGGAGAGTTCTTC	CASSTRAGGEFF
TRBV6-5	.	TRBD2	TRBJ2-1	TGTGCCAGCAGTTGGGCCCAGAGGGGACTAGCGGCGAGTGAGCAGTTCTTC	CASSWAQRGLAASEQFF
TRBV15	.	TRBD1	TRBJ2-3	TGTGCCACCAGCGGCGGCGGGACAGGCCGCACAGATACGCAGTATTTT	CATSGGGTGRTDTQYF
TRBV18	few	TRBD2	TRBJ2-1	TGTGCCAGCTCACCACTATCCGGGACTAGTCTAAGTGGGCAGTTCTTC	CASSPLSGTSLSGQFF
TRBV12-5	few	.	TRBJ1-5	TGTGCTAGTGGCTTGTCCGCTCGGGCGGGCAATCAGCCCCAGCATTTT	CASGLSARAGNQPQHF
TRBV27	.	TRBD1	TRBJ1-6	TGTGCCAGCAGTTTATATAGGGACAGGAATAATTCACCCCTCCACTTT	CASSLYRDRNNSPLHF
TRBV24-1	few	.	TRBJ2-2	TGTGCCACCAGTGACCAAGGCGGCAGAAACACCGGGGAGCTGTTTTTT	CATSDQGGRNTGELFF
TRBV20-1	few	TRBD1	TRBJ1-1	TGCAGTGCTAGAGATCCAGGGGGGAGGACTGAAGCTTTCTTT	CSARDPGGRTEAFF
TRBV19	many	TRBD1	TRBJ2-4	TGTGCCAGTACCCCCTCCGGGACAGTAGCCAAAAACATTCAGTACTTC	CASTPSGTVAKNIQYF
TRBV29-1	many	TRBD2	TRBJ2-1	TGCAGCGTGCCGGGACTAGCGGGGAGTTACAATGAGCAGTTCTTC	CSVPGLAGSYNEQFF
TRBV7-4	many	.	TRBJ2-7	TGTGCCAGCAGCTTAGGTGACAGGAAAGAGCAGTACTTC	CASSLGDRKEQYF
TRBV5-6	many	TRBD1	TRBJ1-2	TGTGCCACCCAACCCCGACAGGGGTTGAGCTATGGCTACACCTTC	CATQPRQGLSYGYTF
TRBV4-3	few	.	TRBJ1-1	TGCGCCAGCAGCCACGACAAGAACACTGAAGCTTTCTTT	CASSHDKNTEAFF
TRBV6-2/TRBV6-3	many	TRBD1	TRBJ1-2	TGTGCCAGCAGTTACTCGAGAGACAGGGGATCCTATGGCTACACCTTC	CASSYSRDRGSYGYTF
TRBV2	few	.	TRBJ1-6	TGTGCCAGCAGTGAAGCGGGCGAGGGATCACCCCTCCACTTT	CASSEAGEGSPLHF
TRBV5-1	.	.	TRBJ2-2	TGCGCCAGCAGTCACGCAGGACGGAGGGTGTTTTTT	CASSHAGRRVFF
TRBV6-5	.	TRBD1	TRBJ1-1	TGTGCCAGCAGTTGGGGACAGCAAGCTTTCTTT	CASSWGQQAFF
TRBV12-3/TRBV12-4	.	TRBD2	TRBJ2-3	TGTGCCAGCAGTCTAGCGGGAGTCAAGACAGATACGCAGTATTTT	CASSLAGVKTDTQYF
TRBV12-3/TRBV12-4	.	.	TRBJ1-3	TGTGCCAGCAACCAGGAGAGGGATGGAAACACCATATATTTT	CASNQERDGNTIYF
TRBV30	few	.	TRBJ2-1	TGTGCCTGGTCCCAAGATGGGTACTCCTACAATGAGCAGTTCTTC	CAWSQDGYSYNEQFF
TRBV7-2	many	.	TRBJ2-1	TGTGCCAGCAGCTTAGTCCACAGGCCGGGTGAGCAGTTCTTC	CASSLVHRPGEQFF
TRBV4-1	.	TRBD1	TRBJ2-7	TGCGCCAGCAGCCATGCCGGGACAGCTTCCTACGAGCAGTACTTC	CASSHAGTASYEQYF
TRBV7-9	once	TRBD2	TRBJ2-5	TGTGCCAGCAGCTTGGAGGGCCGACTAGCGGGAGGGAGGGATCGGTACTTC	CASSLEGRLAGGRDRYF
TRBV29-1	few	.	TRBJ2-3	TGCAGCGGCGGAGGGCGGTTAACAAAGGATACGCAGTATTTT	CSGGGRLTKDTQYF
TRBV7-2	.	.	TRBJ1-5	TGTGCCAGCAGCTCGACATTCGGGCAGCCCCAGCATTTT	CASSSTFGQPQHF
TRBV12-3/TRBV12-4	many	.	TRBJ1-2	TGTGCCAGCAGCCCTCCTAATGGTGGCTACACCTTC	CASSPPNGGYTF
TRBV5-1	few	.	TRBJ2-5	TGCGCCAGCAGCGCCGGAGGGGGACAGCAGTACTTC	CASSAGGGQQYF
TRBV7-8	.	.	TRBJ1-1	TGTGCCAGCGGCCCCCGGGCCGGGACCGAAGCTTTCTTT	CASGPRAGTEAFF
TRBV27	.	.	TRBJ2-3	TGTGCCACGAGGAGGGGGGGCGCCGATACGCAGTATTTT	CATRRGGADTQYF
TRBV5-1	.	TRBD1	TRBJ2-7	TGCGCCAGCAGCTCGCCGGGACAGGGTCCCGAGCAGTACTTC	CASSSPGQGPEQYF
TRBV3-1	.	.	TRBJ2-2	TGTGCCAGCAGCCATCTCGGGACTCGAGACACCGGGGAGCTGTTTTTT	CASSHLGTRDTGELFF
TRBV20-1	many	.	TRBJ2-5	TGCAGTGCTAGCAGGTCAATCAGGGAGACCCAGTACTTC	CSASRSIRETQYF
TRBV9	.	TRBD1	TRBJ2-7	TGTGCCAGCAGCTCGGAGAAGGGACAGGGAGGATTTCAGACCCTCGAGCAGTACTTC	CASSSEKGQGGFQTLEQYF
TRBV6-2/TRBV6-3	many	TRBD1	TRBJ1-2	TGTGCCAGCAGTTACTCGGTACAGGGGAGGGACCATGGCTACACCTTC	CASSYSVQGRDHGYTF
TRBV6-2/TRBV6-3	few	.	TRBJ1-1	TGTGCCAGCAGCGCAGCCTCCGACAGGTGGAACACTGAAGCTTTCTTT	CASSAASDRWNTEAFF
TRBV10-3	.	.	TRBJ2-6	TGTGCCACCAGTCCAAGCTCTGGGGCCAACGTCCGGACTTTC	CATSPSSGANVRTF
TRBV6-2/TRBV6-3	.	TRBD2	TRBJ2-3	TGTGCCAGCAGTTACAACCCATGGGCTAGCGGAAGCACAGACGCGCAGTATTTT	CASSYNPWASGSTDAQYF
TRBV6-5	many	.	TRBJ2-7	TGTGCCAGCAACAATCTTGCGGGCGAGCAGTACTTC	CASNNLAGEQYF
TRBV6-6	many	.	TRBJ2-3	TGTGCCAGCAGTTACACGCTAGATACGCAGTATTTT	CASSYTLDTQYF
TRBV30	.	.	TRBJ2-7	TGTGCCTGGAGTGCACCATGGGGCCCTAAGCCCTACGAGCAGTACTTC	CAWSAPWGPKPYEQYF
TRBV20-1	many	TRBD2	TRBJ2-1	TGCAGTGCTCTTTGGACTAGCTCCAATGAGCAGTTCTTC	CSALWTSSNEQFF
TRBV4-3	.	.	TRBJ2-5	TGCGCCAACAGCCAACTAGGGTCAGGGATGGAGACCCAGTACTTC	CANSQLGSGMETQYF
TRBV6-2/TRBV6-3	few	.	TRBJ1-5	TGTGCCAGCGCTCGGGGCAATCAGCCCCAGCATTTT	CASARGNQPQHF
TRBV12-3/TRBV12-4	many	TRBD2	TRBJ2-5	TGTGCCAGCAGTTGGACTAGCGGGGGGGCAGAGACCCAGTACTTC	CASSWTSGGAETQYF
TRBV7-2	.	TRBD2	TRBJ2-6	TGTGCCAGCAGCTTAGAGGTAGCGGGGCCTTTCTCTGGGGCCAACGTCCGGACTTTC	CASSLEVAGPFSGANVRTF
TRBV4-3	many	.	TRBJ1-4	TGCGCCAGCAGCCCCAGCGGATCAACTAATGAAAAACTGTTTTTT	CASSPSGSTNEKLFF
TRBV9	many	.	TRBJ2-5	TGTGCCAGCTCCCAGGCTTCCGGCCCAAGGACCCAGTACTTC	CASSQASGPRTQYF